This T cell receptor beta chain was sequenced during a study of cytomegalovirus exposure and HLA in healthy donors (dated by TCRdb to 2016 to 2017). Concerning the study at large: In an earlier analysis of roughly 590 of the donors, around 300 Gb of sequence data and 100 million or so unique TCR beta sequences from about 179 million T cells were reported. An early release covering roughly 580 HLA-typed donors comprised about 300 gigabases of sequencing data and 85 million to 100 million unique TCR sequences. Of the approximately 400 genotyped donors, roughly 76% were placed in the genetic ancestry cluster associated with self-reported Caucasian donors. The study aimed to test whether cataloging public T cell receptors could reveal signatures of past pathogen exposure. Using immunosequencing, the study profiled T cell repertoires from 666 subjects and related those repertoires to cytomegalovirus serostatus. Along with the roughly 670-subject first cohort, a separate validation cohort of approximately 110 different subjects was used. High-throughput TCR immunosequencing, statistical association of individual TCRs with disease status, and machine learning were combined to predict cytomegalovirus infection status. To study patterns of TCR occurrence, a later analysis re-analyzed previously published TCR beta repertoires from 650 to 750 donors and added high-resolution HLA genotyping. The later analysis used no new phenotypic data to find candidate immune exposures, relying instead on TCR beta sequences and their occurrence across donors. An earlier analysis of more than 450 of the donors used high-throughput TCR beta sequencing to judge whether each TCR beta V gene segment behaved as functional or pseudogenic. Donor age, sex, ethnicity and CMV serostatus were collected together with the repertoire data. A later genetic analysis took genome-wide SNP genotypes for about 65% of the 666 donors and used that subset as a discovery cohort. All discovery cohort repertoires had been generated using a single sequencing platform. HLA typing covered class I and class II loci at four-digit resolution. Typing coverage differed by locus: A, B, C, DRB1 and DQB1 were typed in roughly 620-630 donors, DQA1 in 500 to 550, DPA1 in some 600, and DPB1 in just under 490. Because of strong linkage in the cohort, 4 to 6 DR-DQ haplotypes were treated as single units for association and clustering. Among 398 genotyped donors of the cohort, an average of about 240,000 unique TCR beta nucleotide sequences was sequenced per donor, of which roughly 18% were non-productive. Broad study findings and their caveats: In this cohort, only TCR beta chains were sequenced, and detectable features were limited by the absence of alpha or paired-chain data. Most TCR sequences were seen in very few donors, while some public TCRs were found in many individuals. It was suggested by the authors that the approach could potentially be generalized to other disease states and immunological phenotypes. At a false discovery rate of 0.05, a later analysis linked 16,951 TCR beta sequences to specific HLA alleles. A later genetic analysis reported fewer N-insertions in productive TCRs among donors in an Asian-associated ancestry cluster than the roughly 720-donor mean. Because some donors lacked HLA typing at each locus, the association tests relied only on the typed subset. V-gene and J-gene trimming of TCR beta chains was associated with a missense DCLRE1C variant in a later genetic analysis, and the association was replicated in an independent cohort. In the study, approximately 160 TCR beta chains were listed as associated with cytomegalovirus. In vitro tests confirmed that a few of the cytomegalovirus-associated TCR beta chains recognize cytomegalovirus antigens. Immune exposure information for the cohort was limited to CMV serostatus. In a later analysis, HLA-associated TCR beta chains were found to be more clonally expanded and to have lower generation probabilities than equally common non-associated chains. Around 16 rarely observed V segments, including chromosome 9 orphons, were excluded from the earlier analysis of approximately 500 of the donors because counts were too low. When HLA alleles, especially DR and DQ, strongly co-occurred, attributing TCR associations to individual alleles was difficult. A further reported finding was that TCR beta sequences accurately predicted the HLA-A and HLA-B alleles for most subjects in the first cohort. In a later analysis, several top co-occurrence clusters were reported to appear linked to parvovirus B19, influenza, CMV and Epstein-Barr virus. Correlated functional status among segregating V segments might be attributable to linkage disequilibrium, but an unknown experimental factor could not be ruled out. Most CMV-associated TCR beta chains appeared to be HLA-restricted in a later analysis, and the HLA associations seemed to be driven largely by CMV exposure. Presence/absence analyses assumed roughly uniform sequencing depth across donors, an assumption that may not hold. Broadly in line with IMGT annotations, most TCR beta V segments showed up in productive rearrangements about 90% or about 30% of the time in an earlier analysis of 450 to 750 of the donors. A group of highly shared sequence variants was considered likely to be a technical artifact of the sequencing pipeline. In a later analysis, TCR association rates were found to vary across HLA loci, with the most associated TCRs seen for DRB1 alleles and the fewest for HLA-C alleles. Cytomegalovirus status was reported to be diagnosed by the classifier with high specificity and sensitivity in both the original and validation cohorts.

The cohort was made up of several hundred healthy bone marrow donors. All cohort members were sampled while nominally healthy, although unrecorded immune exposures were likely present. The donor tested CMV seronegative, placing the donor among the roughly 350 seronegative members of the cohort. A peripheral blood sample was provided by each donor, and peripheral blood mononuclear cells were used for TCR beta sequencing. Genomic DNA was extracted from the blood cell samples with the Qiagen DNeasy Blood Extraction Kit. Library preparation used the immunoSEQ multiplex PCR assay. For the multiplex PCR, a mixture combining 60 forward primers for TCR Vbeta segments and 13 reverse primers for TCR Jbeta segments was used. A multiplex PCR assay on genomic DNA amplified the CDR3 region of rearranged TCR beta genes. The Illumina HiSeq System was used to sequence the amplified TCR beta libraries as 87-base-pair reads. Per the source publication's procedure: A later analysis counted about 80 million unique TCR beta chains across the 550 to 800 repertoires, and some 11 million of these chains were shared by at least two donors. To remove PCR and sequencing errors, raw reads were error-corrected and collapsed into unique sequences using a nearest-neighbor algorithm that merged closely related sequences. Alignment of CDR3 sequences to IMGT reference sequences was used to assign V, D and J gene segments. For a sequence to be retained, at least a six-nucleotide match to both a V gene segment and a J gene segment was required. Rearrangements were classified as productive when the CDR3 lacked stop codons and remained in frame with V and J, and all other rearrangements were classified as non-productive. Following IMGT convention, CDR3 was defined as the stretch from the second conserved V-encoded cysteine up to the conserved J-encoded phenylalanine. The earlier analysis of about 500 of the donors excluded sequences that lacked an unambiguous match to a single V gene segment. An earlier analysis of a few hundred of the donors called V segments functional above 56.7% productive rearrangements and segregating when the between-donor standard deviation exceeded 5%. To diagnose cytomegalovirus status from the catalog of TCR beta chain sequences, a statistical classification framework was built. In a later analysis, TCR nucleotide sequences were compared against IMGT/GENE-DB human TR gene sequences so that V and J genes could be assigned. The TCRdist pipeline was used in a later analysis to assign CDR3 sequences and most-parsimonious VDJ recombination scenarios. A later analysis defined each TCR beta chain by its CDR3 amino acid sequence plus V-gene family, and excluded reads lacking a unique V-gene family. In a later analysis, fewer than 650 highly shared, low-generation-probability nucleotide sequences were removed to address suspected cross-contamination and a sequencing artifact. In a later analysis, a clonal expansion index for each public chain was calculated from normalized within-repertoire ranks of inferred template counts. Generation probabilities in a later analysis came from a VDJ recombination model fitted to out-of-frame rearrangements, and those results were checked against IGoR. A later analysis scored TCR-TCR, TCR-HLA and TCR-CMV co-occurrence with hypergeometric tests, applying a repertoire-size bias correction to TCR pairs. A later analysis estimated false discovery rates by permuting HLA or CMV assignments 20 times. In a later analysis, co-occurring TCRs were grouped using DBSCAN, with TCRdist sequence similarity added in when clustering inside HLA-allele-positive subsets. For co-occurrence clustering, repertoires with fewer than 30,000 or more than 120,000 public chains were excluded, along with roughly five repertoires with anomalous nucleotide sharing. Entries here come from immuneACCESS through TCRdb and include only in-frame sequences with V and J called. Some clones fail to appear in such tables; in the studies checked, an unresolved V gene covers under half of the shortfall, and the cause of the remainder is unknown. V, J and clone size derive from that table, while D and trimming were established from the DNA sequence. This sample gives some 190,000 clones in total; 65% to 85% of them show up just once. The ten largest clones add up to about 1.8% of the sample.

This clone was observed a handful of times. No antigen is known for it. Base qualities are not recorded, but no much larger clone differs from it by a single base. This clonotype originated in a man aged 18-30 years in good health and CMV-seronegative. Sequencing input: PBMCs.

The nucleotide sequence reads TGTGCCAGCTCACCACCGTTTAGCACAGGGGGCCTTGCAACTAATGAAAAACTGTTTTTT. It encodes CASSPPFSTGGLATNEKLFF. The rearranged segments are TRBV18 and TRBJ1-4, and 9 junction bases match TRBD1. V and J are trimmed by 0 bases and 0 bases, and the gene matches miss 11 bases of the junction. Its CDR3 holds 20 amino acids, cysteine through phenylalanine. The retained sequence is limited to the CDR3, 60 bases, with the frame set at the first base. Reading the germline V gene gives CDR1 KGHSH and CDR2 LQKENI.